The clone carrying this T cell receptor (beta chain) was observed a handful of times. Its antigen is not known. TCR beta CDR3 regions were amplified from RNA. Carried out on the TCR CDR3, a first-round RT-PCR used the HTBI primer set. One entry per CDR3 protein, called by TCRdb with MiXCR from the multiplex PCR reads. The sample consists of about 570,000 distinct CDR3 sequences, around 13% of them appearing once. The source of the sample is a study of T cells in Graves' hyperthyroidism and ophthalmopathy. Study context: Upon initial diagnosis and before any treatment, peripheral blood was collected.

Study-wide results and limits: Most expanded thyroid clonotypes above 0.001 recurred in blood.

Graves' hyperthyroidism without ophthalmopathy progression within 18 months was termed stable. This TCR was recovered from a woman between 35 and 50 years old with Graves' hyperthyroidism. Sequenced material: blood.

CDR3 in amino acids: CASSEGIYGYTF. The CDR3 DNA follows: TGTGCCAGCAGTGAGGGGATCTATGGCTACACCTTC. The V call is TRBV2, the J call TRBJ1-2; no reliable D call. This CDR3 spans 12 amino acids. Trimming shortened V by 3 bases and J by 4 bases, and 6 bases separated the two germline ends. CDR1 is SNHLY, CDR2 FYNNEI, per germline.